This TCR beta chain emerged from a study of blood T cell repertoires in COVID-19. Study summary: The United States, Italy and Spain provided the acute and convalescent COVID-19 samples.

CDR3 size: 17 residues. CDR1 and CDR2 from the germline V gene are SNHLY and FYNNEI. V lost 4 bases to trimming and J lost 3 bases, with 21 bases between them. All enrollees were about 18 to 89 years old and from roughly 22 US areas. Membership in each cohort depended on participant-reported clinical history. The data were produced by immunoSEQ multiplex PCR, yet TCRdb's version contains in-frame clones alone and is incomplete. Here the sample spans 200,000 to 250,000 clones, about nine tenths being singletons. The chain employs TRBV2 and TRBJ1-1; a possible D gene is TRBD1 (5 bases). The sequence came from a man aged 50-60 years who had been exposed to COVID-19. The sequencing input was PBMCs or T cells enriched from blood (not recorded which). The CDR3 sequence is CASSGLLPGGPYTEAFF. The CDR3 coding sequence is TGTGCCAGCAGTGGACTGTTACCGGGGGGTCCCTACACTGAAGCTTTCTTT.